Listed below are T cell receptor beta chains from one sample, sequenced in a study of OX40 agonist ivuxolimab in advanced cancers. Only in-frame clones appear in the TCRdb table, and some are missing; sequencing was by immunoSEQ multiplex PCR. The table has more than 9,000 clones, less than 90% seen once. Sequences were derived from CD4+ or CD8+ T cells sorted from blood, sampled in a trial of the OX40 agonist ivuxolimab. The receptors come from an adult with an advanced solid tumor such as melanoma, head and neck, liver or kidney cancer. Each CDR3 is given with its conserved first and last residue. D genes are given only for firm matches. Where a row states a size, it is once, few, many or the class of an expanded clone; other rows omit it.

>TRBV4-2|TRBJ2-7|TRBD2|NA
CASSQEPSGGHLSYEQYF
TGTGCCAGCAGCCAAGAGCCTAGCGGGGGGCACCTCTCCTACGAGCAGTACTTC
>TRBV9|TRBJ1-1|NA|NA
CASSPGYRANTEAFF
TGTGCCAGCAGCCCCGGGTACAGGGCGAACACTGAAGCTTTCTTT
>TRBV29-1|TRBJ1-1|NA|NA
CSVTGQNTEAFF
TGCAGCGTCACAGGTCAGAACACTGAAGCTTTCTTT
>TRBV7-6|TRBJ2-2|TRBD1|NA
CASSPRTGQYTGELFF
TGTGCCAGCAGCCCGCGGACAGGACAATACACCGGGGAGCTGTTTTTT
>TRBV4-2|TRBJ2-7|TRBD2|once
CASSQEAGGVYEQYF
TGTGCCAGCAGCCAAGAGGCGGGGGGGGTCTACGAGCAGTACTTC
>TRBV27|TRBJ2-1|NA|NA
CASSRRAVNEQFF
TGTGCCAGCAGTCGCCGCGCGGTTAATGAGCAGTTCTTC
>TRBV9|TRBJ2-3|NA|NA
CASSVGGTDTQYF
TGTGCCAGCAGCGTAGGAGGCACAGATACGCAGTATTTT
>TRBV7-2|TRBJ2-7|TRBD1|NA
CASSPQGDEQYF
TGTGCCAGCAGCCCCCAGGGGGACGAGCAGTACTTC
>TRBV13|TRBJ2-7|NA|few
CASSWGDSEQYF
TGTGCCAGCAGCTGGGGGGACAGCGAGCAGTACTTC
>TRBV6-5|TRBJ1-1|NA|NA
CASLSSRSTEAFF
TGTGCCAGCCTCTCCAGTCGGAGCACTGAAGCTTTCTTT
>TRBV4-1|TRBJ2-5|NA|NA
CASKKGETQYF
TGCGCCAGCAAAAAAGGTGAGACCCAGTACTTC
>TRBV19|TRBJ1-1|NA|few
CASSIVPHGEAFF
TGTGCCAGTAGTATAGTCCCACATGGTGAAGCTTTCTTT
>TRBV6-5|TRBJ1-2|TRBD1|NA
CASSSTGNYGYTF
TGTGCCAGCAGTTCGACAGGGAACTATGGCTACACCTTC
>TRBV27|TRBJ1-2|NA|NA
CASSLGWPGAGYGYTF
TGTGCCAGCAGTTTAGGGTGGCCAGGGGCCGGCTATGGCTACACCTTC
>TRBV7-9|TRBJ2-7|TRBD1|NA
CASSPPGQSYEQYF
TGTGCCAGCAGCCCCCCGGGACAGAGCTACGAGCAGTACTTC
>TRBV6-5|TRBJ1-4|NA|NA
CASSYRATSRNEKLFF
TGTGCCAGCAGTTATCGAGCAACTTCACGTAATGAAAAACTGTTTTTT
>TRBV11-2|TRBJ1-3|NA|NA
CASSPVGNTIYF
TGTGCCAGCAGCCCGGTAGGCAACACCATATATTTT
>TRBV5-1|TRBJ1-1|NA|medium-sized
CASSIGQTNTEAFF
TGCGCCAGCAGCATAGGACAGACGAACACTGAAGCTTTCTTT
>TRBV27|TRBJ2-7|TRBD1|once
CASSPMTGGYEQYF
TGTGCCAGCAGTCCGATGACAGGGGGCTACGAGCAGTACTTC
>TRBV11-3|TRBJ1-2|NA|NA
CASSLDRYDPTDGYTF
TGTGCCAGCAGCTTAGATCGGTACGACCCTACCGACGGCTACACCTTC
>TRBV11-2|TRBJ1-4|NA|NA
CASSFQATTNEKLFF
TGTGCCAGCAGCTTCCAGGCAACAACTAATGAAAAACTGTTTTTT
>TRBV19|TRBJ2-1|NA|NA
CASSIGGSHYNEQFF
TGTGCCAGTAGTATCGGGGGTTCGCACTACAATGAGCAGTTCTTC